There are many counts of the clone carrying this T cell receptor (beta chain). Its specificity is unknown. V lost 5 bases and J 5 bases, leaving 12 bases between the germline ends. From germline, CDR1 is SNHLY and CDR2 FYNNEI. There are 13 residues in the CDR3. The data are from a study of identical twins. Study results and limitations: Twin sharing of out-of-frame TCR alpha was underestimated by models in monozygotic pairs. Possibly, invariant MAIT and iNKT cells partly confounded zero-insertion analyses. Insertions were fewer in abundant cord blood beta clonotypes, whereas memory repertoires showed none of this pattern. There was an excess of low generation probability in the out-of-frame alpha sequences that twins shared.

A single record per CDR3 protein comes from TCRdb applying MiXCR to the 5' RACE reads. The repertoire has about 1.7 million distinct CDR3 sequences, more than 30% of them found once; the top ten carry about 0.25%. The chain links TRBV2 to TRBJ2-5; possibly TRBD1 or TRBD2 for D (5 bases each). This sequence was found in a newborn girl in good health. The specimen sequenced was cord blood. CDR3 protein: CASSQRWGETQYF. The CDR3 DNA reads as TGTGCCAGCAGTCAAAGGTGGGGGGAGACCCAGTACTTC.